The clone carrying this T cell receptor beta chain was observed once. The record originates from a study of blood T cell repertoires in COVID-19. Study at large: Collection of acute and convalescent COVID-19 samples took place in the United States, Italy and Spain. PBMCs, B-cell-depleted T cells, or T cells provided the cDNA or gDNA that made up the material.

In germline, CDR1 is SGHRS, CDR2 YFSETQ. Germline trimming cut 4 bases from V and 7 bases from J; bases unmatched to any gene: 11. This CDR3 has 15 residues. Per the original data handling: The assay estimated nucleated cells by amplifying reference gene primers. Sequencing used immunoSEQ multiplex PCR; TCRdb keeps in-frame clones, though not all of them. V and J calls and clone size come straight from that table; D and trimming were deduced from the DNA. The repertoire holds 250,000 to 300,000 clones, with 86% as singletons. The receptor comes from a woman aged 30 to 39 with COVID-19, enrolled during active disease. What was sequenced was peripheral blood. This chain uses TRBV5-1 with TRBJ2-7; TRBD1 matches 10 bases. The CDR3 DNA is TGCGCCAGCAGCAAGTCCGGGACAGGGGTTCGGGAGCAGTACTTC. This codes for CASSKSGTGVREQYF.